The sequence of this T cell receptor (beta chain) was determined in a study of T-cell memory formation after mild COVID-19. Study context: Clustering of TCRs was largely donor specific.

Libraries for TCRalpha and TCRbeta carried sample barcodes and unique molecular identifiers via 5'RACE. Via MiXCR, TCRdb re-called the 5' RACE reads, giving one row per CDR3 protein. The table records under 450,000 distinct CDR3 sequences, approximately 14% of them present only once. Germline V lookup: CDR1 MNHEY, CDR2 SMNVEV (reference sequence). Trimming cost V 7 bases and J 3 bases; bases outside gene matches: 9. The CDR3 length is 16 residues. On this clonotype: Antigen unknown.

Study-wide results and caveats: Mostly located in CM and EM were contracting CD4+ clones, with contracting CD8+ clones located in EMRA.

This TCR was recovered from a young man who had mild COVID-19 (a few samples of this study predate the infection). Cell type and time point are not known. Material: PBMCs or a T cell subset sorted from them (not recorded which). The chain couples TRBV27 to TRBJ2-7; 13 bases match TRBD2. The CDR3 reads CASTLRLAGGLYEQYF. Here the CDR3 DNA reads TGTGCCAGCACCCTACGACTAGCGGGGGGCCTCTACGAGCAGTACTTC.